Listed here is a single T cell receptor beta chain. Germline V gene data show CDR1 as LNHDA and CDR2 as SQIVND (reference sequence). This CDR3 has 15 amino acids. Trimming cost V 3 bases and J 3 bases, with 15 bases left between them. Assay: immunoSEQ multiplex PCR; the TCRdb copy retains only in-frame clones and omits some. The sample records about 200,000 clones, about 86% being singletons. These data originate in a study of blood T cell repertoires in COVID-19. This rearrangement joins TRBV19 to TRBJ2-7; D is unclear. The receptor comes from a woman in her 40s with acute COVID-19. The sample consisted of PBMCs or T cells enriched from blood (not recorded which). The DNA of the CDR3 is TGTGCCAGTAGTATTCCCCGGCGGAGCCTCTACGAGCAGTACTTC. It yields the protein CASSIPRRSLYEQYF.